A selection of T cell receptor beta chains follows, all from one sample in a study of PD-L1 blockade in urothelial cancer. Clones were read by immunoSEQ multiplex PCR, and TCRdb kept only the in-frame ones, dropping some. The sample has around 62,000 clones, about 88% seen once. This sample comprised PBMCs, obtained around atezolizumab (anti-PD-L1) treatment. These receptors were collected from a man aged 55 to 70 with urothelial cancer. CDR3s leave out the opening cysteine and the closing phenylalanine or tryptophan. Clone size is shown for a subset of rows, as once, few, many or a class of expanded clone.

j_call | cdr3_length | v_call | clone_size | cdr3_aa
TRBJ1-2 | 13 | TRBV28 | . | ASQIVPGGTDGYT
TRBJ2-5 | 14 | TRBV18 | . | ASSPRAVELKETQY
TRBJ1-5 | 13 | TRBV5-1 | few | ASSLEGTRDQPQH
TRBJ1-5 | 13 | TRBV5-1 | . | ASSLGQGSNQPQH
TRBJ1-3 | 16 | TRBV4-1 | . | ASSQAPGRLRVGNTIY
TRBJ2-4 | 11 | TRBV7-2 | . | ASSPSGGNIQY
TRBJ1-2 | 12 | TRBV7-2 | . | ASSLQGVAGGYT
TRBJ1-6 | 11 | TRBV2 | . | ARHNRKNSPLH
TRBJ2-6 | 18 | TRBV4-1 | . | ASSQVLGGTPSSGANVLT
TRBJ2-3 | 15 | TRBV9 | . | ASSVGLAGARADTQY
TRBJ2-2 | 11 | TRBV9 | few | ASSRGNTGELF
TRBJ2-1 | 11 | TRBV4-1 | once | ASSAGGGREQF
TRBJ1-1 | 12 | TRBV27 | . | ASKSWGRNTEAF
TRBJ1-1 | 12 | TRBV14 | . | ASSQETKRFEAF
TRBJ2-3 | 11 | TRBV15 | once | AGGTGVTDTQY
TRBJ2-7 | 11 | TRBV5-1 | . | ASSPDRGEEQY
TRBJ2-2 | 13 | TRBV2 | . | ASTPPGGGTGELF
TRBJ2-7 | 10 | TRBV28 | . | ASSLDSYEQY
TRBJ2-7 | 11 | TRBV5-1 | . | ASSFPNSYEQY
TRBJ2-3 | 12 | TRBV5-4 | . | ASSRSGGGDTQY
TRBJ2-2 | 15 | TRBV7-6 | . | ASSSTVSREYTGELF
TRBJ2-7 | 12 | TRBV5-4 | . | ASNPGQISYEQY
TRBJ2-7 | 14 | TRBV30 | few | AWSVPPLGGVGEQY
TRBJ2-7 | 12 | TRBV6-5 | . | ASSYRDSNYEQY
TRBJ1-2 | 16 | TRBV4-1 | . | ASSQGSSTGPIRYGYT
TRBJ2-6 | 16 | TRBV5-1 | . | ASSWRGMGISGANVLT
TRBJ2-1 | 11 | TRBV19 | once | ASFSGSSNEQF
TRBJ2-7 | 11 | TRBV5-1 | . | ATERDRGGEQY
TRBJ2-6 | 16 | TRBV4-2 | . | ASSQDGQVFSGANVLT
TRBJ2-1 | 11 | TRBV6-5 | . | ATQREGLYEQF
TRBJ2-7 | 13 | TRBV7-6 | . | ASSSKQDRLYEQY
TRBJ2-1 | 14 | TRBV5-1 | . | ASSLEVQRGGNEQF
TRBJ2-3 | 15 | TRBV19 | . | ASANSASGRATDTQY
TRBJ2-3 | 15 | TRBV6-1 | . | ASSEALAGVSTDTQY
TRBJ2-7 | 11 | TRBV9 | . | ASSPGETYEQY
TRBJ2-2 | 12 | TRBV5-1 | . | ASSWYRNTGELF
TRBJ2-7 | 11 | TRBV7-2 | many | ASRPLSGYEQY
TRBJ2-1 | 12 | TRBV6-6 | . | ASSLPGGSDEQF
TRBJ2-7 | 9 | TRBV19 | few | AGGRVHEQY
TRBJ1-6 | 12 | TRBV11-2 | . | ASSRDRGRSPLH
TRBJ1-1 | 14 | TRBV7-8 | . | ASTYTYTSRRAEAF
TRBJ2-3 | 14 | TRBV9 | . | ASSVDAGVSTDTQY
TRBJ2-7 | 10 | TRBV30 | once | AWSEYGYEQY
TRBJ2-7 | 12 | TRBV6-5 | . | ASRGSGSSYEQY
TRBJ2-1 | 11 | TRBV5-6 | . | ASSFMGGNEQF
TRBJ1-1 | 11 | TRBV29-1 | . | SVSRDLNTEAF
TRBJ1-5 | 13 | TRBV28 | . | ASSLVGGENQPQH
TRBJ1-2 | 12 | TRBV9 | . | ASSPATGAYGYT
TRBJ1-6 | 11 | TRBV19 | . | ASSTHSNSPLH
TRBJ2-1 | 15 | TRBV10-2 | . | ASSVLAGGPSYNEQF